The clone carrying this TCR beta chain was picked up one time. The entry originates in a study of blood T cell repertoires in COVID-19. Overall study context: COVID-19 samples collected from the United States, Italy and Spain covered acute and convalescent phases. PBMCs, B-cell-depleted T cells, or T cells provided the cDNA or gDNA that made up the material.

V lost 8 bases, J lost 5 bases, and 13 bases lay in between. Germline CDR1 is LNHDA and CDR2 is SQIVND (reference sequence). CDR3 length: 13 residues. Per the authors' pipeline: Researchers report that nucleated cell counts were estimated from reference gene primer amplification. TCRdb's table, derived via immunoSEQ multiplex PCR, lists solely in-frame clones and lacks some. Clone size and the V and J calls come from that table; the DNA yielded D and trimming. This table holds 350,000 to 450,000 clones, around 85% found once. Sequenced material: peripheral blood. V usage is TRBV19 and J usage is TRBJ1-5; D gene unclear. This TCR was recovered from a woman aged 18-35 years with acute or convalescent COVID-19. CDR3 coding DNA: TGTGCCAGTGCCACTTCAAGTTATCAGCCCCAGCATTTT. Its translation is CASATSSYQPQHF.